Sequencing of this TCR beta chain was carried out in a study of monozygotic twins with inflammatory bowel disease. General study results and limits: Among IBD patients, TCRbeta diversity (inverse Simpson) was lower than in healthy co-twins.

Regarding this clonotype: The antigen is undetermined.

This CDR3 comprises 14 residues. The germline CDR1 and CDR2 sequences are LNHDA and SQIVND (reference sequence). TCRdb reprocessed the 5' RACE reads and keeps a single row for each CDR3 protein, giving no DNA. The table lists about 330,000 distinct CDR3 sequences, with approximately 2% in the top ten. The sequenced material came from blood. The source is a human donor with ulcerative colitis or Crohn's disease, or a healthy co-twin of an affected twin (not recorded which). This rearrangement joins TRBV19 to TRBJ1-1. CDR3 sequence reads: CATALTLVDTEAFF.